This T cell receptor beta chain originates from a study of blood T cell repertoires in COVID-19. About the study: COVID-19 samples, acute and convalescent, were from the United States, Italy and Spain. PBMCs, B-cell-depleted T cells, or T cells were the source of the cDNA or gDNA that made up the material.

The study drew participants aged about 18 to 95 years from some 23 US areas. Methods used by the authors: Reference gene primer amplification yielded estimated nucleated cell counts. Using immunoSEQ multiplex PCR, the repertoire was profiled, and TCRdb retains in-frame clones only, with some absent. V and J calls and clone size are copied from that table; D and trimming were computed from the DNA. Seen here are 110,000 to 150,000 clones, around 80% observed once, and the top ten hold approximately 6%. The CDR3 contains 13 residues. The germline gives CDR1 SEHNR, CDR2 FQNEAQ (reference sequence). J gave up 4 bases and V 3 bases, and 1 base lay outside the gene matches.

The J gene is TRBJ1-1, the V gene TRBV7-9, with TRBD1 identical over 8 bases. The source material was PBMCs or T cells enriched from blood (not recorded which). This clonotype was obtained from a woman between 45 and 60 years old who had recovered from COVID-19. The CDR3 spells CASSFTGGTEAFF. The CDR3 DNA sequence: TGTGCCAGCAGCTTTACAGGGGGCACTGAAGCTTTCTTT.